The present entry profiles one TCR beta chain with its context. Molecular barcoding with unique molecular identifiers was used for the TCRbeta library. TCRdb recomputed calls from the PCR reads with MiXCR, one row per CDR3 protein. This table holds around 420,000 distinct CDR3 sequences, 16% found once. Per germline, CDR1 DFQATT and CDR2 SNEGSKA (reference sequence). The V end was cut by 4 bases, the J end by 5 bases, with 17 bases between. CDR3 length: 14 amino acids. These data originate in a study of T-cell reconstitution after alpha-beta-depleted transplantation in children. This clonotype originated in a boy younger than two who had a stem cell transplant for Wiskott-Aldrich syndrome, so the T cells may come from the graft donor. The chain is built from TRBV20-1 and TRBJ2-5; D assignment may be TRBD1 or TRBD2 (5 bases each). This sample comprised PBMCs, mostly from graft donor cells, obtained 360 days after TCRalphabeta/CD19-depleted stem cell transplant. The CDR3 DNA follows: TGCAGTGCTATACCCCTTATGGGGGTGGAGACCCAGTACTTC. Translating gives CSAIPLMGVETQYF.